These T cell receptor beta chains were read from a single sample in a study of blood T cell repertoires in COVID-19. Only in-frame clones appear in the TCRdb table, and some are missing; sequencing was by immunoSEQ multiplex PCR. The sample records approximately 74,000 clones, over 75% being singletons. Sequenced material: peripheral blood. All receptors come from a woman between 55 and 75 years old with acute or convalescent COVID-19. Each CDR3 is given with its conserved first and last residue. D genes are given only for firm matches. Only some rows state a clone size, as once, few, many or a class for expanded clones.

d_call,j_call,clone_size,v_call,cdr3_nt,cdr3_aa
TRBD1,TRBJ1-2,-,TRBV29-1,TGCAGCGTCGCGGACAGGGAGGACTATGGCTACACCTTC,CSVADREDYGYTF
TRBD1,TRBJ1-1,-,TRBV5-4,TGTGCCAGCAGCCTGGGACAGGGGGCACGGGACACTGAAGCTTTCTTT,CASSLGQGARDTEAFF
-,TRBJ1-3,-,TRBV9,TGTGCCAGCAGCGTACAACCGACAGGTCCCGGCTCTGGAAACACCATATATTTT,CASSVQPTGPGSGNTIYF
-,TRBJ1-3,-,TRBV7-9,TGTGCCAGCAGACGAGGCGACTCTGGAAACACCATATATTTT,CASRRGDSGNTIYF
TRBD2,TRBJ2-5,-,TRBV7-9,TGTGCCAGCAGCTTAGCACGCTCGGAGGGAGGGGTCCAAGAGACCCAGTACTTC,CASSLARSEGGVQETQYF
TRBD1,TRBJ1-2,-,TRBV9,TGTGCCAGCAGCGAAGGACAGGTGCCCCTCTATGGCTACACCTTC,CASSEGQVPLYGYTF
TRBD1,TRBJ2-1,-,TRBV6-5,TGTGCCAGCAGAGGGACAGGAAGCTCCTACAATGAGCAGTTCTTC,CASRGTGSSYNEQFF
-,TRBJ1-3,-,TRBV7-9,TGTGCCAGCAGCTTAGCATCTGCCAGGGTATCTGGAAACACCATATATTTT,CASSLASARVSGNTIYF
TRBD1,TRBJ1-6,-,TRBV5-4,TGTGCCAGCAGTCCGGGGGGGACAGCGTATAATTCACCCCTCCACTTT,CASSPGGTAYNSPLHF
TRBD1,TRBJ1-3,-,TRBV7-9,TGTGCCAGCAGCTCCCGGACAGGGCTCGGAAACACCATATATTTT,CASSSRTGLGNTIYF
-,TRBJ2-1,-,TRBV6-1,TGTGCCAGCAGTGAATTGGTGGTAGGGAGGAACAATGAGCAGTTCTTC,CASSELVVGRNNEQFF
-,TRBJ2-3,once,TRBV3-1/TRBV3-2,TGTGCCAGCAGCCAAGAGAGGGGCCTACAGGGTGCCTCGATTAGCACAGATACGCAGTATTTT,CASSQERGLQGASISTDTQYF
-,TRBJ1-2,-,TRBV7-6,TGTGCCAGCAGCGCGCGGATTGGCTATGGCTACACCTTC,CASSARIGYGYTF
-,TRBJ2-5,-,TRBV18,TGTGCCAGCTCAAAGACTACCAAAGAGACCCAGTACTTC,CASSKTTKETQYF
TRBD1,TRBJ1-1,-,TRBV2,TGTGCCAGCAGACATCCGGGACAGGGAGTTGAAGCTTTCTTT,CASRHPGQGVEAFF
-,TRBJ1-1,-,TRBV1,TGCACCAGCAGCCAAGGACGGGGTCTGCCTGAAGCTTTCTTT,CTSSQGRGLPEAFF
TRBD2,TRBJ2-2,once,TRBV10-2,TGCGCCAGCCGCCTAGCGGGGGGGGGCGGGGAGCTGTTTTTT,CASRLAGGGGELFF
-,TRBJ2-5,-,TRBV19,TGTGCCAGTAGTATCTCCGCCAGGGCCTGGGAGACCCAGTACTTC,CASSISARAWETQYF
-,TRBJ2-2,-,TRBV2,TGTGCCAGCAGGGACGGGATGAACACCGGGGAGCTGTTTTTT,CASRDGMNTGELFF
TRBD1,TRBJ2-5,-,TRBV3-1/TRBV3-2,TGTGCCAGCAGCCAGACAGGGGCGGGGGAGACCCAGTACTTC,CASSQTGAGETQYF
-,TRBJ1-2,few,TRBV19,TGTGCCAGTAGTATTCCACAGGTCGATATTGACTATGGCTACACCTTC,CASSIPQVDIDYGYTF
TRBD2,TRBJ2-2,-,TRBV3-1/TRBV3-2,TGTGCCAGCAGCCCCCCTCAGAGACTAGCGGGGGGGGACACCGGGGAGCTGTTTTTT,CASSPPQRLAGGDTGELFF
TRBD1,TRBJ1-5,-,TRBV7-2,TGTGCCAGCAGCCTAGGACAGGGGGATCAGCCCCAGCATTTT,CASSLGQGDQPQHF
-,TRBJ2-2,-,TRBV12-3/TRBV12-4,TGTGCCAGCAGTTTCTCCGCCGGGGAGCTGTTTTTT,CASSFSAGELFF
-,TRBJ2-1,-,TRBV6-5,TGTGCCAGCCGACGTCCTGGAGACTCCTACAATGAGCAGTTCTTC,CASRRPGDSYNEQFF
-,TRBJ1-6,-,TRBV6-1,TGTGCCAGCAGTGATAACAGCCTTAATTCACCCCTCCACTTT,CASSDNSLNSPLHF
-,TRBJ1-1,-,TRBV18,TGTGCCAGCTCACCACTCCCCGGGAACACTGAAGCTTTCTTT,CASSPLPGNTEAFF